Shown below are 25 T cell receptor beta chains from a single sample sequenced in a study of spatial heterogeneity in lung cancer (dated by TCRdb to the late 2010s). Results the study describes overall, beyond this receptor: The tumor nonsynonymous mutation count correlated with the number of expanded intratumoral alpha and beta TCRs.

The sample's time point label, in plain terms: sample taken at primary tumor resection. No cognate antigen is known for these TCRs. Receptor amplification or capture employed 5' RACE. TCRdb names NextSeq 500 as the instrument used. The public sequencing data were trimmed at Q25 with fastp and processed into clonotypes with MiXCR by TCRdb, which kept only in-frame beta chains. Rows are combined by CDR3 protein, so each entry shows the most common genes and DNA. Across this sample there are about 100,000 distinct CDR3 sequences, with 4.4% seen only once. The top ten clonotypes cover roughly 20% of the sample. The sequencing used lung tumor tissue, collected at surgery. These receptors all stem from a male donor with early-stage non-small cell lung cancer.

The table lists this clonotype with many counts. The V call is TRBV4-1, the J call TRBJ2-3; D gene uncertain. Germline V lookup: CDR1 MGHRA, CDR2 YSYEKL. The CDR3 runs 13 residues. The ends were cut back, 4 bases at V and 5 bases at J, with 10 bases in the middle. This CDR3 reads CASSLPGLDTQYF. The CDR3 nucleotides read TGCGCCAGCAGCCTGCCCGGGCTAGATACGCAGTATTTT.

The rearrangement joins TRBV7-6 to TRBJ2-1; 9 nucleotides match TRBD2. V was pared by 3 bases and J by 2 bases, with 5 bases of the junction left unmatched. Germline V CDR1 and CDR2: SGHVS, FNYEAQ. The CDR3 is 16 residues long. CDR3: CASSFVVAGAYNEQFF. The CDR3 DNA sequence: TGTGCCAGCAGCTTCGTGGTAGCGGGAGCCTACAATGAGCAGTTCTTC.

This clonotype was observed many times. CDR3 coding DNA: TGTGCCAGCACCTCTTTCAGGGATCGAGGGGAAGCTTTCTTT. It yields the protein CASTSFRDRGEAFF. This rearrangement joins TRBV2 to TRBJ1-1, with D possibly matching TRBD1 (5 bases). CDR1 is SNHLY, CDR2 FYNNEI, per germline. Between the trimmed V and J ends, which lost 7 bases and 8 bases, there was a span of 20 bases. The CDR3 spans 14 residues.

This clonotype was observed many times. The genes are TRBV28 and TRBJ1-1; the D gene is possibly TRBD1 (5 bases). V lost 6 bases and J 5 bases, leaving 16 bases between the germline ends. The CDR3 extends over 14 amino acids. Germline-derived CDR1 and CDR2 are MDHEN and SYDVKM. In DNA, the CDR3 is TGTGCCAGCAGGTCCCCATGGGGCTGGACTGAAGCTTTCTTT. Its translation: CASRSPWGWTEAFF. Filled out from reference TRBV28 and TRBJ1-1, the complete variable domain reads DVKVTQSSRYLVKRTGEKVFLECVQDMDHENMFWYRQDPGLGLRLIYFSYDVKMKEKGDIPEGYSVSREKKERFSLILESASTNQTSMYLCASRSPWGWTEAFFGQGTRLTVV.

This clonotype was observed a handful of times. The chain joins TRBV5-5 to TRBJ1-1; the D gene is possibly TRBD1 (5 bases). The CDR3 contains 16 residues. CDR1 and CDR2 (germline): SGHKS, YYEKEE (reference sequence). V lost 0 bases and J lost 5, with 17 bases in between. The CDR3 region is CASSLAGVSLGTEAFF. The CDR3 nucleotides are TGTGCCAGCAGCTTGGCGGGGGTTAGTCTGGGAACTGAAGCTTTCTTT.

This clonotype has a count of ten or more. This chain links TRBV20-1 with TRBJ2-1, with D possibly TRBD2 on 6 matching bases. Germline CDR1 DFQATT, CDR2 SNEGSKA (reference sequence). The CDR3 contains 13 residues. Trimming removed 6 bases from V and 3 bases from J, with 12 bases in between. CDR3 DNA: TGCAGTGCACCCAGCGGGTTCTACAATGAGCAGTTCTTC. This gives the protein CSAPSGFYNEQFF.

This clonotype was observed a handful of times. The rearrangement uses TRBV25-1 and TRBJ2-7; 7 bases align to TRBD1. With 3 bases clipped from V and 6 bases from J, the junction kept 11 bases outside the gene matches. The germline V gene has CDR1 MGHDK and CDR2 SYGVNS. The CDR3 is 15 residues long. This CDR3 reads CASSEPTGANREQYF. CDR3 nucleotides: TGTGCCAGCAGTGAGCCCACAGGGGCGAACCGCGAGCAGTACTTC.

The table lists this clonotype with many counts. The J gene is TRBJ2-3, the V gene TRBV4-1; either TRBD1 or TRBD2 may supply D (5 bases each). V was clipped by 4 bases and J by 0 bases, with 20 bases between them. Germline values: CDR1 MGHRA, CDR2 YSYEKL. The CDR3 is 18 amino acids. DNA of the CDR3: TGCGCCAGCAGCCCCGGGACCCCCCCACTCCGTAGCACAGATACGCAGTATTTT. It specifies CASSPGTPPLRSTDTQYF.

This clonotype was detected a few times. The rearrangement links TRBV7-6 to TRBJ2-7; 8 nucleotides align to TRBD2. This CDR3 is 16 amino acids long. Losses at the gene ends were 4 bases for V and 7 bases for J; bases not matched to a gene: 15. Germline CDR1 SGHVS, CDR2 FNYEAQ. CDR3 nucleotide sequence: TGTGCCAGCAGCTCGAGGGGATACAGCGGGAGTTGGGAGCAGTACTTC. This sequence encodes CASSSRGYSGSWEQYF.

This sequence joins TRBV2 and TRBJ2-2; D gene uncertain. This CDR3 contains 13 residues. Germline values: CDR1 SNHLY, CDR2 FYNNEI. V lost 2 bases, J lost 3 bases, and 4 bases lay in between. In nucleotides, the CDR3 is TGTGCCAGCAGTGAACCGGACACCGGGGAGCTGTTTTTT. Protein product: CASSEPDTGELFF.

Remarks on this clonotype: A single base separates this from a much larger clone, so it may be a read error. V gene TRBV11-2 combines with J gene TRBJ2-1; D gene uncertain. Germline V gene lookup returns CDR1 SGHAT and CDR2 FQNNGV. The CDR3 totals 13 residues. Trimming left V 10 bases short and J 7 bases short, with 17 bases between. CDR3 nucleotides: TGTGCCACCCGCAAGGCGCTGGAGAATGAGCAGTTCTTC. This encodes CATRKALENEQFF.

In this sample, this clonotype turned up a few times. The gene calls are TRBV20-1 and TRBJ2-7, with a weak D call TRBD2 (6 bases). The CDR3 spans 16 residues. V gave up 6 bases and J gave up 3 bases, with 24 bases separating them. Germline-derived CDR1 and CDR2 are DFQATT and SNEGSKA (reference sequence). The CDR3: CSAASEGETGRYEQYF. The DNA for the CDR3 is TGCAGTGCCGCCTCGGAGGGAGAGACGGGCCGCTACGAGCAGTACTTC.

There are many counts of this clonotype. This chain joins TRBV10-1 and TRBJ2-3; possible D gene TRBD1, 6 bases. V was cut by 8 bases and J by 2 bases, with 20 bases left in between. Germline CDR1 WNHNN, CDR2 SYGVQD (reference sequence). The CDR3 length is 16 residues. CDR3 residues: CASVVIRTAFTDTQYF. The CDR3 bases are TGCGCCAGCGTTGTAATACGGACAGCCTTCACAGATACGCAGTATTTT.

This clonotype was observed a few times. The chain recombines TRBV7-9 with TRBJ2-7, with 7 positions matching TRBD2. The CDR3 runs to 14 residues. Trimming removed 4 bases from V and 6 bases from J; junction bases left unmatched: 9. The V gene's germline CDR1 is SEHNR and CDR2 FQNEAQ (reference sequence). The CDR3: CASSSGLERSEQYF. In DNA, the CDR3 is TGTGCCAGCAGCTCCGGACTAGAACGGTCCGAGCAGTACTTC.

This clonotype was seen ten or more times. J is TRBJ1-5 and V is TRBV2; TRBD1 matches at 9 bases. The CDR3 length is 15 residues. Germline V lookup: CDR1 SNHLY, CDR2 FYNNEI. Trimming removed 5 bases from V and 6 bases from J; junction bases left unmatched: 8. In DNA form, the CDR3 reads TGTGCCAGCAGTTTGACAGGGGGAACAGGTCAGCCCCAGCATTTT. Translation gives CASSLTGGTGQPQHF.

Worth noting for this clonotype: Being one base from a much bigger clone, this may be a read error. Here the CDR3 DNA reads TGTGCCAGCAGCTTACCTAGCGGGACCGACTACGGGCAGTACTTC. Its protein product is CASSLPSGTDYGQYF. The chain combines TRBV7-9 with TRBJ2-7; the match to TRBD2 covers 9 bases. The CDR3 has 15 residues. The germline V gene encodes CDR1 SEHNR and CDR2 FQNEAQ (reference sequence).

Many counts were recorded for this clonotype. The CDR3 sequence: CASSPFMVGRAYNEQFF. Here the CDR3 DNA reads TGCGCCAGCAGCCCCTTTATGGTGGGACGGGCCTACAATGAGCAGTTCTTC. The genes are TRBV4-1 and TRBJ2-1; D is tentatively TRBD1 or TRBD2 (5 bases each). Germline V lookup: CDR1 MGHRA, CDR2 YSYEKL. The CDR3 sequence is 17 residues long. Between the trimmed V and J ends, which lost 4 bases and 2 bases, there was a span of 18 bases.

This clonotype was seen at least ten times. CDR3 nucleotide sequence: TGTGCCAGCAGCGTAGGACTAGCCGGGGTAGTCCAAGAGACCCAGTACTTC. Its protein product is CASSVGLAGVVQETQYF. V usage is TRBV9 and J usage is TRBJ2-5, with 7 bases matching TRBD2. The CDR3 is 17 amino acids. The V and J ends lost 0 bases and 1 base, in that order; junction bases with no gene match: 9. Per germline, CDR1 SGDLS and CDR2 YYNGEE.

This clonotype has ten or more counts. The V and J genes are TRBV7-9 and TRBJ1-4; D is undetermined. Looked up from germline, CDR1 is SEHNR and CDR2 is FQNEAQ (reference sequence). This CDR3 region has 12 residues. V was trimmed by 3 bases and J by 6 bases, leaving 5 bases between them. The DNA for the CDR3 is TGTGCCAGCAGCTTTCTTGATGAAAAACTGTTTTTT. It translates to CASSFLDEKLFF.

This clonotype was observed at least ten times. V and J are TRBV2 and TRBJ2-3; 9 bases align to TRBD2. V was clipped by 4 bases and J by 4 bases; unmatched bases: 6. This CDR3 has 15 residues. In germline, CDR1 is SNHLY, CDR2 FYNNEI. This CDR3 is CASSVLAGLSDTQYF. Here the CDR3 DNA reads TGTGCCAGCAGTGTCCTAGCGGGGCTATCAGATACGCAGTATTTT. The full variable domain, completed using reference TRBV2 and TRBJ2-3, is EPEVTQTPSHQVTQMGQEVILRCVPISNHLYFYWYRQILGQKVEFLVSFYNNEISEKSEIFDDQFSVERPDGSNFTLKIRSTKLEDSAMYFCASSVLAGLSDTQYFGPGTRLTVL.

This clonotype was seen many times. This chain uses TRBV20-1 with TRBJ2-1; perhaps TRBD1 as D (5 bases). With 3 bases removed from V and 9 bases from J, the gap between germline ends came to 18 bases. The CDR3 totals 14 residues. Germline CDR1 and CDR2: DFQATT and SNEGSKA (reference sequence). The DNA of the CDR3 is TGCAGTGCTAGTCGGGCAGGGTATGACGGTGAGCAGTTCTTC. It is translated as CSASRAGYDGEQFF.

This clonotype has only a few counts. The chain uses TRBV30 and TRBJ2-3; TRBD2 agrees at 14 bases. In germline, CDR1 is GTSNPN, CDR2 SVGIG (reference sequence). Trimming cost V 3 bases and J 3 bases; bases outside gene matches: 5. This CDR3 is 16 amino acids long. CDR3: CAWSDGTSGRTDTQYF. The CDR3 DNA reads as TGTGCCTGGAGCGACGGGACTAGCGGGAGAACAGATACGCAGTATTTT.

This clonotype was seen repeatedly, ten times or more. V gene TRBV7-9 combines with J gene TRBJ2-1, with 9 positions matching TRBD2. Trimming took 0 bases from V and 2 from J; bases not matched to a gene: 2. Germline V gene data show CDR1 as SEHNR and CDR2 as FQNEAQ (reference sequence). The CDR3 runs to 16 residues. This chain's CDR3 is CASSLALAGTYNEQFF. DNA for the CDR3: TGTGCCAGCAGCTTAGCCCTAGCGGGAACCTACAATGAGCAGTTCTTC.

The chain has TRBV4-2 and TRBJ1-2; D ambiguous. Germline V gene sequence: CDR1 LGHNA, CDR2 YNFKEQ. The CDR3 runs to 15 residues. V lost 4 bases and J lost 3, with 15 bases in between. Here the CDR3 DNA reads TGTGCCAGCAGCCCCGATCCAGGCGACTACTATGGCTACACCTTC. Translating gives CASSPDPGDYYGYTF.

This clonotype appeared many times. This sequence joins TRBV28 and TRBJ2-7, with D possibly being TRBD2 (5 bases). V was trimmed by 3 bases and J by 2 bases, leaving 14 bases between them. CDR1 and CDR2 (germline): MDHEN, SYDVKM. The CDR3 has 15 amino acids. The chain's CDR3 is CASSFRSGITYEQYF. CDR3 nucleotide sequence: TGTGCCAGCAGTTTTAGGTCGGGAATTACCTACGAGCAGTACTTC.